This passage covers 20 T cell receptor beta chains from one sample sequenced in a study of T cell responses to AZD1222 COVID-19 vaccine. Some clones are missing from TCRdb's copy, which holds only in-frame ones; the method was immunoSEQ multiplex PCR. The sample consists of 86,000 or so clones, more than 90% of them appearing once. This specimen consisted of peripheral blood, obtained on day 0 of AZD1222 vaccination. All receptors derive from an adult in good health.

This chain joins TRBV18 and TRBJ2-3; D unresolved. V gave up 2 bases and J gave up 1 base, with 7 bases separating them. This CDR3 comprises 14 residues. CDR1 and CDR2 from the germline V gene are KGHSH and LQKENI. Here the CDR3 reads CASSPGIGTDTQYF. The CDR3 DNA sequence: TGTGCCAGCTCACCAGGGATCGGCACAGATACGCAGTATTTT. Supplemented by reference TRBV18 and TRBJ2-3, the full variable domain reads NAGVMQNPRHLVRRRGQEARLRCSPMKGHSHVYWYRQLPEEGLKFMVYLQKENIIDESGMPKERFSAEFPKEGPSILRIQQVVRGDSAAYFCASSPGIGTDTQYFGPGTRLTVL.

J is TRBJ1-2 and V is TRBV7-2; 7 bases align to TRBD1. In germline, CDR1 is SGHTA, CDR2 FQGNSA. The CDR3 extends over 14 amino acids. The V and J ends lost 5 bases and 6 bases, in that order; junction bases with no gene match: 9. In DNA form, the CDR3 reads TGTGCCAGCAGCAGTTACGTGACAGGGCATGGCTACACCTTC. Its translation is CASSSYVTGHGYTF.

J is TRBJ1-5 and V is TRBV5-1, with TRBD1 identical over 7 bases. The CDR3 has 15 residues. J gave up 0 bases and V 5 bases, and 5 bases lay outside the gene matches. The V gene's germline CDR1 is SGHRS and CDR2 YFSETQ. As DNA, the CDR3 is TGCGCCAGCAGTTCTACAGGGGATAGCAATCAGCCCCAGCATTTT. Translation: CASSSTGDSNQPQHF. Full variable domain (outside the CDR3, taken from reference TRBV5-1 and TRBJ1-5): KAGVTQTPRYLIKTRGQQVTLSCSPISGHRSVSWYQQTPGQGLQFLFEYFSETQRNKGNFPGRFSGRQFSNSRSEMNVSTLELGDSALYLCASSSTGDSNQPQHFGDGTRLSIL.

The V call is TRBV6-5, the J call TRBJ2-1; D unresolved. CDR1 is MNHEY, CDR2 SVGAGI, per germline. The germline V and J ends were trimmed by 4 bases and 4 bases, with 8 bases remaining between them. The CDR3 is made up of 13 amino acids. CDR3 in amino acids: CASSSDPYNEQFF. The CDR3 region has the DNA TGTGCCAGCAGTTCCGATCCTTACAATGAGCAGTTCTTC.

This clone was detected only once. This sequence joins TRBV5-1 and TRBJ1-1; possibly TRBD1 for D (6 bases). From germline, CDR1 is SGHRS and CDR2 YFSETQ. The CDR3 is made up of 11 amino acids. V gave up 6 bases and J gave up 6 bases, with 9 bases separating them. CDR3: CASTQGSEAFF. The DNA of the CDR3 is TGCGCCAGCACTCAGGGGTCTGAAGCTTTCTTT.

This clone has a handful of counts. The chain uses TRBV24-1 and TRBJ2-5; 10 nucleotides align to TRBD2. J gave up 2 bases and V 5 bases, and 7 bases lay outside the gene matches. The CDR3 covers 16 residues. Germline values: CDR1 KGHDR, CDR2 SFDVKD. CDR3 nucleotides: TGTGCCACCAGTGGCGAAGGGACTAGCGCACAAGAGACCCAGTACTTC. Translating gives CATSGEGTSAQETQYF.

The chain couples TRBV6-1 to TRBJ1-2; no clear D gene. This CDR3 is built from 14 residues. V lost 2 bases to trimming and J lost 2 bases, with 9 bases between them. The V gene's germline CDR1 is MNHNS and CDR2 SASEGT. For the CDR3, the DNA is TGTGCCAGCAGTGAAAACACCTCGAACTATGGCTACACCTTC. It translates to CASSENTSNYGYTF.

The gene calls are TRBV30 and TRBJ1-5; no reliable D call. Germline CDR1 reads GTSNPN; CDR2 reads SVGIG (reference sequence). V lost 0 bases, J lost 5 bases, and 14 bases lay in between. The CDR3 covers 15 residues. CDR3 residues: CAWSVRSGHDQPQHF. CDR3 nucleotide sequence: TGTGCCTGGAGTGTACGATCGGGCCACGATCAGCCCCAGCATTTT.

The V and J genes are TRBV3-1 (or the pseudogene TRBV3-2) and TRBJ1-4; D is unclear. The V gene's germline CDR1 is LGHDT and CDR2 YNNKEL (reference sequence). V lost 2 bases and J 8 bases, leaving 21 bases between the germline ends. This CDR3 comprises 17 residues. The CDR3 reads CASSQSSPSQKEEKLFF. The CDR3 region has the DNA TGTGCCAGCAGCCAATCCTCCCCATCCCAGAAGGAGGAAAAACTGTTTTTT.

The V and J genes are TRBV7-8 and TRBJ1-5; D remains unclear. Trimming took off 1 base at V and 0 bases at J, with 1 base between the two ends. The germline gives CDR1 SGHVS, CDR2 FQNEAQ. This CDR3 spans 13 amino acids. The CDR3 DNA follows: TGTGCCAGCAGCTTAGTTAGCAATCAGCCCCAGCATTTT. Translated, it gives CASSLVSNQPQHF.

The genes are TRBV3-1 (or the pseudogene TRBV3-2) and TRBJ2-6; TRBD1 is a possible D gene (5 bases). The germline V gene has CDR1 LGHDT and CDR2 YNNKEL (reference sequence). The CDR3 length is 17 residues. V shed 2 bases and J shed 2 bases, with 13 bases lying between them. The DNA of the CDR3 is TGTGCCAGCAGCCAAAACTACTTCAGGGCTGGGGCCAACGTCCTGACTTTC. Translation: CASSQNYFRAGANVLTF.

This clone has only one observation. V gene TRBV5-4 combines with J gene TRBJ2-7; TRBD2 matches 11 bases. Germline trimming cut 1 base from V and 2 bases from J; bases unmatched to any gene: 11. The CDR3 totals 18 residues. Per the germline V gene, CDR1 is SGHNT and CDR2 is YYREEE (reference sequence). The CDR3 sequence is CASSLSLAGGRGAYEQYF. The CDR3 bases are TGTGCCAGCAGCTTGAGTCTAGCGGGAGGCCGCGGCGCCTACGAGCAGTACTTC.

In its sample, this clone was seen a few times. V gene TRBV5-1 combines with J gene TRBJ2-7; 11 bases agree with TRBD2. There are 17 residues in the CDR3. Trimming took 1 base from V and 3 from J; bases not matched to a gene: 9. Germline values: CDR1 SGHRS, CDR2 YFSETQ. CDR3 sequence: CASSLSSGRAVSYEQYF. The CDR3 bases are TGCGCCAGCAGCTTGAGTAGCGGGAGGGCCGTTAGCTACGAGCAGTACTTC.

The genes are TRBV28 and TRBJ2-7; D possibly corresponds to TRBD2 (6 bases). V lost 3 bases and J 2 bases, leaving 14 bases between the germline ends. This CDR3 is built from 15 residues. Germline assignment: CDR1 MDHEN and CDR2 SYDVKM. CDR3 DNA: TGTGCCAGCAGTTTCGGGGAGCGGGCAACCTACGAGCAGTACTTC. Translating it yields CASSFGERATYEQYF. The whole variable domain, remainder taken from reference TRBV28 and TRBJ2-7, is DVKVTQSSRYLVKRTGEKVFLECVQDMDHENMFWYRQDPGLGLRLIYFSYDVKMKEKGDIPEGYSVSREKKERFSLILESASTNQTSMYLCASSFGERATYEQYFGPGTRLTVT.

The rearrangement joins TRBV2 to TRBJ2-1; no clear D gene. Deletions cut 8 bases from V and 0 bases from J, with 8 bases between. The CDR3 is made up of 13 amino acids. CDR1 is SNHLY, CDR2 FYNNEI, per germline. DNA for the CDR3: TGTGCCAGCCGGGCCTACTCCTACAATGAGCAGTTCTTC. Translated, it gives CASRAYSYNEQFF. Complete variable domain (other parts from reference TRBV2 and TRBJ2-1): EPEVTQTPSHQVTQMGQEVILRCVPISNHLYFYWYRQILGQKVEFLVSFYNNEISEKSEIFDDQFSVERPDGSNFTLKIRSTKLEDSAMYFCASRAYSYNEQFFGPGTRLTVL.

This clone was recorded a few times. The V call is TRBV29-1, the J call TRBJ1-3; TRBD1 is a possible D gene (6 bases). Germline V gene data show CDR1 as SQVTM and CDR2 as ANQGSEA. This CDR3 has 15 residues. The V gene lost 6 bases and the J gene lost 2 bases, with 17 bases spanning the gap. CDR3 sequence: CSVRPPGEAGNTIYF. The CDR3 nucleotides are TGCAGCGTACGTCCACCAGGGGAGGCTGGAAACACCATATATTTT. The entire variable domain, with the rest obtained from reference TRBV29-1 and TRBJ1-3, is as follows: SAVISQKPSRDICQRGTSLTIQCQVDSQVTMMFWYRQQPGQSLTLIATANQGSEATYESGFVIDKFPISRPNLTFSTLTVSNMSPEDSSIYLCSVRPPGEAGNTIYFGEGSWLTVV.

V and J are TRBV10-3 and TRBJ2-3, with TRBD2 identical over 12 bases. CDR1 is ENHRY and CDR2 is SYGVKD in the germline V gene. The junction had 2 bases not matched to a gene; V was cut back by 4 bases and J by 3 bases. CDR3 size: 15 residues. The CDR3 spells CAISGLAGGTDTQYF. The CDR3 bases are TGTGCCATCAGTGGGCTAGCGGGAGGGACAGATACGCAGTATTTT.

The chain combines TRBV5-1 with TRBJ1-4; 7 bases are a match to TRBD1. The CDR3 has 16 residues. The germline V gene has CDR1 SGHRS and CDR2 YFSETQ. After removal of 6 bases from V and 8 bases from J, the junction contained 16 bases not matched to a gene. CDR3 loop: CASKSGGGVFDEKLFF. DNA of the CDR3: TGCGCCAGCAAGTCGGGAGGGGGCGTATTTGACGAAAAACTGTTTTTT. The full variable domain, in which reference TRBV5-1 and TRBJ1-4 provide the parts outside the CDR3, is KAGVTQTPRYLIKTRGQQVTLSCSPISGHRSVSWYQQTPGQGLQFLFEYFSETQRNKGNFPGRFSGRQFSNSRSEMNVSTLELGDSALYLCASKSGGGVFDEKLFFGSGTQLSVL.

This chain connects TRBV7-9 to TRBJ2-4; TRBD1 or TRBD2 may be the D gene (5 bases each). CDR1 and CDR2 (germline): SEHNR, FQNEAQ (reference sequence). Trimming left V 5 bases short and J 0 bases short, with 14 bases between. This CDR3 is built from 16 residues. The CDR3 here is CASSAEGNLAKNIQYF. The DNA of the CDR3 is TGTGCCAGCAGCGCCGAGGGGAATCTAGCCAAAAACATTCAGTACTTC.

The CDR3 DNA reads TGTGCCAGCAGGGCCGCATCCTACGAGCAGTACTTC. Translation: CASRAASYEQYF. The rearrangement links TRBV3-1 (or the pseudogene TRBV3-2) to TRBJ2-7; D is uncertain. The CDR3 covers 12 residues. Trimming removed 6 bases from V and 1 base from J, with 7 bases in between. Per germline, CDR1 LGHDT and CDR2 YNNKEL (reference sequence).